These 25 T cell receptor beta chains were all obtained from the same sample, sequenced in a study of patients and donors after allogeneic stem cell transplantation (dated by TCRdb to between 2020 and 2021). Library preparation used RT-PCR. TCRdb names NextSeq 550 as the instrument used. TCRdb applied fastp at Q25 and MiXCR to the public reads, then kept only in-frame beta chains. CDR3 protein duplicates are merged, each entry listing the most common genes and DNA. For this sample there are 400,000 to 450,000 distinct CDR3 sequences; more than 15% appear just once. Around 6.8% of the sample comes from the top ten. Material: blood, either unsorted or a sorted T cell fraction (not recorded which). The receptors originated from a human donor who was either an allogeneic HSCT recipient or a stem cell or donor lymphocyte infusion donor (not recorded which). It is not recorded whose cells these are; they may come from a transplant donor.

This clonotype has a handful of counts. This chain uses TRBV12-3 or TRBV12-4 with TRBJ2-1; maybe TRBD2 (6 bases). The CDR3 consists of 17 residues. The ends were cut back, 2 bases at V and 0 bases at J, with 14 bases in the middle. For the CDR3, the DNA is TGTGCCAGCAGTTTAATCACCCTAGCGAGCTCCTACAATGAGCAGTTCTTC. Its translation is CASSLITLASSYNEQFF.

The table lists this clonotype with a few counts. V is TRBV25-1 and J is TRBJ2-3, with a weak D call TRBD2 (7 bases). CDR1 and CDR2 (germline): MGHDK, SYGVNS. The CDR3 consists of 15 residues. Trimming pared 2 bases from V and 5 bases from J, leaving 14 bases between. Here the CDR3 reads CASSEGGAKIDTQYF. The CDR3 DNA follows: TGTGCCAGCAGTGAAGGGGGGGCCAAGATAGATACGCAGTATTTT. Together with reference TRBV25-1 and TRBJ2-3, the CDR3 gives the full variable domain: EADIYQTPRYLVIGTGKKITLECSQTMGHDKMYWYQQDPGMELHLIHYSYGVNSTEKGDLSSESTVSRIRTEHFPLTLESARPSHTSQYLCASSEGGAKIDTQYFGPGTRLTVL.

The CDR3 loop reads CASSKGTGVVHEAFF. Here the CDR3 DNA reads TGTGCCAGCAGTAAGGGGACAGGGGTAGTACACGAAGCTTTCTTT. V gene TRBV6-1 combines with J gene TRBJ1-1, with 10 bases aligning to TRBD1. Germline assignment: CDR1 MNHNS and CDR2 SASEGT. V dropped 5 bases and J dropped 8; count of bases not matched to a gene: 11. The CDR3 loop spans 15 amino acids.

This clonotype was detected only a few times. This chain joins TRBV9 and TRBJ1-6; D perhaps matches TRBD1 (5 bases). This CDR3 is 15 amino acids long. Germline loops: CDR1 SGDLS, CDR2 YYNGEE. V dropped 3 bases and J dropped 2 bases, with 9 bases sitting between them. CDR3: CASSDRGTYNSPLHF. DNA for the CDR3: TGTGCCAGCAGCGACCGGGGGACCTATAATTCACCCCTCCACTTT.

The V gene is TRBV6-1, the J gene TRBJ2-2; 9 bases map to TRBD1. The CDR3 extends over 15 amino acids. The V and J ends lost 6 bases and 5 bases, in that order; junction bases with no gene match: 7. Looked up from germline, CDR1 is MNHNS and CDR2 is SASEGT. CDR3 DNA sequence: TGTGCCAGCAGACCTGACAGGGGGAAGACCGGGGAGCTGTTTTTT. Translation gives CASRPDRGKTGELFF.

This clonotype was observed at least ten times. The rearrangement uses TRBV9 and TRBJ2-7, with D uncertain. Germline CDR1 SGDLS, CDR2 YYNGEE. CDR3 length: 13 amino acids. V lost 0 bases and J 1 base, leaving 5 bases between the germline ends. CDR3 residues: CASSVDWSYEQYF. CDR3 DNA: TGTGCCAGCAGCGTAGACTGGTCCTACGAGCAGTACTTC.

The genes are TRBV4-2 and TRBJ2-5; D is unclear. Germline loops: CDR1 LGHNA, CDR2 YNFKEQ. The CDR3 covers 14 residues. Between the trimmed V and J ends, which lost 0 bases and 4 bases, there was a span of 9 bases. The CDR3 protein is CASSQDRSRETQYF. The CDR3 region has the DNA TGTGCCAGCAGCCAAGATCGTTCGAGAGAGACCCAGTACTTC.

Notes on this clonotype: Mismatch with germline at one junction end may stem from a read error. This rearrangement joins TRBV7-9 to TRBJ2-4; maybe TRBD1 (7 bases). Looked up from germline, CDR1 is SEHNR and CDR2 is FQNEAQ (reference sequence). CDR3 size: 12 residues. This CDR3 reads CPGGTDKNIQYF. DNA of the CDR3: TGCCCAGGGGGGACAGACAAAAACATTCAGTACTTC.

This clonotype turned up a few times. The V gene is TRBV4-1, the J gene TRBJ2-3, with D possibly being TRBD2 (5 bases). This CDR3 has 18 amino acids. Germline CDR1 reads MGHRA; CDR2 reads YSYEKL. Deletions cut 2 bases from V and 3 bases from J, with 21 bases between. The CDR3 sequence: CASSQIGRGARGTDTQYF. CDR3 sequence (DNA): TGCGCCAGCAGCCAAATCGGCCGTGGTGCCAGAGGGACAGATACGCAGTATTTT.

J is TRBJ1-1 and V is TRBV7-9; D is ambiguous. The V end was cut by 5 bases, the J end by 1 base, with 14 bases between. The CDR3 is 15 amino acids. CDR1 is SEHNR and CDR2 is FQNEAQ in the germline V gene (reference sequence). The chain's CDR3 is CASSPRTTWNTEAFF. As DNA, the CDR3 is TGTGCCAGCAGCCCAAGGACGACCTGGAACACTGAAGCTTTCTTT.

This clonotype was counted between two and nine times. This chain uses TRBV5-6 with TRBJ1-2, with TRBD1 as a possible D gene (5 bases). The germline gives CDR1 SGHDT, CDR2 YYEEEE. This CDR3 is 17 amino acids long. V lost 4 bases to trimming and J lost 0 bases, with 19 bases between them. As DNA, the CDR3 is TGTGCCAGCAGCCCGGACGGTCGGGTGGGACCTAACTATGGCTACACCTTC. It translates to CASSPDGRVGPNYGYTF. The full variable domain, in which reference TRBV5-6 and TRBJ1-2 provide the parts outside the CDR3, is DAGVTQSPTHLIKTRGQQVTLRCSPKSGHDTVSWYQQALGQGPQFIFQYYEEEERQRGNFPDRFSGHQFPNYSSELNVNALLLGDSALYLCASSPDGRVGPNYGYTFGSGTRLTVV.

This clonotype was detected only a few times. J is TRBJ1-4 and V is TRBV20-1; TRBD1 aligns across 10 bases. V shed 0 bases, J shed 7 bases, and the junction held 5 bases outside the gene matches. The V gene's germline CDR1 is DFQATT and CDR2 SNEGSKA (reference sequence). The CDR3 extends over 15 amino acids. The CDR3 protein is CSARDPGQGGEKLFF. The DNA of the CDR3 is TGCAGTGCTAGAGATCCCGGACAGGGGGGTGAAAAACTGTTTTTT.

This clonotype has ten or more counts. This chain joins TRBV5-1 and TRBJ2-3; TRBD1 agrees at 9 bases. Germline V gene data show CDR1 as SGHRS and CDR2 as YFSETQ. This CDR3 comprises 16 residues. The V and J ends lost 0 bases and 3 bases, in that order; junction bases with no gene match: 5. For the CDR3, the DNA is TGCGCCAGCAGCTTGGCGGGACAGGGTATGACAGATACGCAGTATTTT. As protein: CASSLAGQGMTDTQYF.

There are a few counts of this clonotype. The J gene is TRBJ2-1, the V gene TRBV2; D not resolved. This CDR3 has 13 amino acids. Looked up from germline, CDR1 is SNHLY and CDR2 is FYNNEI. The V end was cut by 6 bases, the J end by 5 bases, with 11 bases between. The CDR3 DNA reads as TGTGCCAGCAGCCTCTCTTCGAACAATGAGCAGTTCTTC. It encodes CASSLSSNNEQFF.

The table lists this clonotype with a few counts. The chain uses TRBV25-1 and TRBJ2-3; D possibly corresponds to TRBD2 (5 bases). CDR1 is MGHDK, CDR2 SYGVNS, per germline. This CDR3 has 14 residues. Trimming cost V 1 base and J 8 bases, with 13 bases left between them. The CDR3 nucleotides are TGTGCCAGCAGTGAATCAGCGGCAGTGGGTACGCAGTATTTT. Translating gives CASSESAAVGTQYF.

This clonotype has a handful of counts. The chain joins TRBV12-3 or TRBV12-4 to TRBJ2-1; D perhaps matches TRBD2 (5 bases). Between the trimmed V and J ends, which lost 6 bases and 12 bases, there was a span of 12 bases. The CDR3 contains 11 residues. In DNA, the CDR3 is TGTGCCAGCAGCCCGTGGAGCGGGCAGTTCTTC. Amino acid sequence: CASSPWSGQFF.

The chain has TRBV6-2 or TRBV6-3 and TRBJ2-2; 13 nucleotides line up with TRBD2. The CDR3 is made up of 18 amino acids. The V and J ends lost 0 bases and 1 base, in that order; junction bases with no gene match: 2. Germline CDR1 MNHEY, CDR2 SVGEGT. CDR3 in DNA: TGTGCCAGCAGTTACTCGACTAGCGGGGGGATGAACACCGGGGAGCTGTTTTTT. Its translation is CASSYSTSGGMNTGELFF.

Many counts were recorded for this clonotype. This chain connects TRBV12-3 or TRBV12-4 to TRBJ1-1; D unresolved. The CDR3 sequence is 15 residues long. Trimming cost V 3 bases and J 5 bases, with 16 bases left between them. The CDR3 bases are TGTGCCAGCAGTTTCCCCGGGCGGGAGGGTACTGAAGCTTTCTTT. Its protein product is CASSFPGREGTEAFF.

This chain joins TRBV6-5 and TRBJ2-5; 7 positions agree with TRBD1. The J segment lost 5 bases and the V segment lost 4 bases, leaving 7 bases of the junction unmatched. In germline, CDR1 is MNHEY, CDR2 SVGAGI. The CDR3 sequence is 14 residues long. CDR3 bases: TGTGCCAGCAGTTTTGACAGGGTTCCCGAGACCCAGTACTTC. Amino acids: CASSFDRVPETQYF.

J is TRBJ1-2 and V is TRBV19, with 7 bases fitting TRBD1. Trimming removed 8 bases from V and 3 bases from J; junction bases left unmatched: 9. Germline V lookup: CDR1 LNHDA, CDR2 SQIVND (reference sequence). The CDR3 has 14 residues. The CDR3 loop is CASSATGFDYGYTF. The CDR3 coding sequence is TGTGCCAGTTCTGCGACAGGGTTCGACTATGGCTACACCTTC. The full variable domain, in which reference TRBV19 and TRBJ1-2 provide the parts outside the CDR3, is DGGITQSPKYLFRKEGQNVTLSCEQNLNHDAMYWYRQDPGQGLRLIYYSQIVNDFQKGDIAEGYSVSREKKESFPLTVTSAQKNPTAFYLCASSATGFDYGYTFGSGTRLTVV.

The genes are TRBV10-3 and TRBJ1-2, with D tentatively TRBD1 (5 bases). V was trimmed by 2 bases and J by 2 bases, leaving 9 bases between them. Germline assignment: CDR1 ENHRY and CDR2 SYGVKD. This CDR3 spans 14 amino acids. This CDR3 reads CAISEQGTNYGYTF. Here the CDR3 DNA reads TGTGCCATCAGTGAGCAAGGGACGAACTATGGCTACACCTTC.

This clonotype was seen more than once but under ten times. This chain connects TRBV12-3 or TRBV12-4 to TRBJ1-6; no definite D call. V gave up 6 bases and J gave up 2 bases, with 11 bases separating them. This CDR3 spans 15 amino acids. In nucleotides, the CDR3 is TGTGCCAGCAGCCAGGCGACGGCCTATAATTCACCCCTCCACTTT. Translated: CASSQATAYNSPLHF.

This chain uses TRBV12-3 or TRBV12-4 with TRBJ2-1, with TRBD1 matching 7 bases. CDR3 size: 17 residues. J lost 4 bases, V lost 4 bases, and 13 bases had no gene match. This CDR3 is CASSSVFQGDRYNEQFF. In DNA, the CDR3 is TGTGCCAGCAGTTCAGTCTTTCAGGGGGATCGGTACAATGAGCAGTTCTTC.

This clonotype appeared many times. This chain uses TRBV6-6 with TRBJ2-4; D gene unclear. Looked up from germline, CDR1 is MNHNY and CDR2 is SVGAGI (reference sequence). Trimming removed 2 bases at V and 7 bases at J, with 6 bases between. The CDR3 runs 12 residues. The CDR3: CASSYGRNIQYF. The CDR3 DNA reads TGTGCCAGCAGTTACGGTCGGAACATTCAGTACTTC.

This clonotype was counted a few times. V and J are TRBV30 and TRBJ2-1; no reliable D call. The V end was cut by 4 bases, the J end by 7 bases, with 20 bases between. CDR3 length: 15 residues. The germline gives CDR1 GTSNPN, CDR2 SVGIG (reference sequence). This CDR3 is CAWKTMARWSNEQFF. Here the CDR3 DNA reads TGTGCCTGGAAAACGATGGCTAGGTGGTCGAATGAGCAGTTCTTC.